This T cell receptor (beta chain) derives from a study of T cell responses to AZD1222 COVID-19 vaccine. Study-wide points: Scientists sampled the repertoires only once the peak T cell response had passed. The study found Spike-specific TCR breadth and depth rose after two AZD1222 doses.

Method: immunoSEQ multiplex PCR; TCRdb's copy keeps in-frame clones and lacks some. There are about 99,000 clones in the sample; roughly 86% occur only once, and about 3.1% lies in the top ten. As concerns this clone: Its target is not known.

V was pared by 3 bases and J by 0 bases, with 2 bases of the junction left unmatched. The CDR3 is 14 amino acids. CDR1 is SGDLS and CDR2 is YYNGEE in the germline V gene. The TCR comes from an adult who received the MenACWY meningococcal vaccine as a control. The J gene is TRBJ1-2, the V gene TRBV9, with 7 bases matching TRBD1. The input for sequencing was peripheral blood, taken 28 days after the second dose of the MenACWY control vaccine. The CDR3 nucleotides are TGTGCCAGCAGCGGGGACAGATCTAACTATGGCTACACCTTC. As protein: CASSGDRSNYGYTF.